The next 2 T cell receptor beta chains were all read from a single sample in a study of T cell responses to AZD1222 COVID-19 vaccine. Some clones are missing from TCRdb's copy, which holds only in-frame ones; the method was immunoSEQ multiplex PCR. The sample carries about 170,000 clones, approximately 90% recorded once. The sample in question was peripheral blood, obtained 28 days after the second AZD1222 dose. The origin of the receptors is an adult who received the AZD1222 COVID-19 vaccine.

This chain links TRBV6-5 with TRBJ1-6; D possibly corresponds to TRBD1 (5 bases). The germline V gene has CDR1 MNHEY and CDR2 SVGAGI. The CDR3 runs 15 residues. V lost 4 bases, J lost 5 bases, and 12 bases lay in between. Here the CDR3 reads CASSLVGADNSPLHF. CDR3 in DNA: TGTGCCAGCAGTTTGGTCGGGGCCGATAATTCACCCCTCCACTTT.

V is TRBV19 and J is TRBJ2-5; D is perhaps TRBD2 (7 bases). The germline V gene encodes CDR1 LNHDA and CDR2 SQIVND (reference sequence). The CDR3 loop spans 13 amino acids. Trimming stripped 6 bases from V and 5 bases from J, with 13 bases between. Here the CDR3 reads CASSSGGLETQYF. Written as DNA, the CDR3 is TGTGCCAGTAGCTCGGGGGGCCTCGAGACCCAGTACTTC.